These 30 T cell receptor beta chains were all obtained from the same sample, sequenced in a study of shared clonotypes between healthy human individuals. TCRdb keeps only in-frame clones here, not all; method: immunoSEQ multiplex PCR. Here the sample spans about 2 million clones, about 95% being singletons. Positively selected for CCR7, the CD45RO-negative cells used as naive CD8 cells excluded terminally differentiated effector memory CD45RA+ cells. Sequencing input: naive CD8+ T cells sorted from blood. Receptors were obtained from a man younger than 35 in good health.

The rearrangement links TRBV9 to TRBJ2-7; no definite D call. The V gene lost 3 bases and the J gene lost 0 bases, with 7 bases spanning the gap. CDR1 SGDLS and CDR2 YYNGEE come from the germline V gene. This CDR3 spans 13 amino acids. The CDR3 loop is CASSGRPSYEQYF. The CDR3 nucleotides read TGTGCCAGCAGCGGACGTCCCTCCTACGAGCAGTACTTC.

J is TRBJ2-7 and V is TRBV28; weak D call: TRBD1 (5 bases). This CDR3 has 14 residues. V lost 4 bases and J lost 3, with 13 bases in between. Per germline, CDR1 MDHEN and CDR2 SYDVKM. In DNA, the CDR3 is TGTGCCAGCAGTTCAGGGAACTACTTCTACGAGCAGTACTTC. Its protein product is CASSSGNYFYEQYF.

V is TRBV5-1 and J is TRBJ1-5; possibly TRBD1 for D (5 bases). Germline V gene lookup returns CDR1 SGHRS and CDR2 YFSETQ. CDR3 length: 19 amino acids. V lost 0 bases, J lost 3 bases, and 22 bases lay in between. The CDR3 DNA reads TGCGCCAGCAGCTTGGTTGGCAGGGCGGGTCGGATTTTCAATCAGCCCCAGCATTTT. Amino acid sequence: CASSLVGRAGRIFNQPQHF.

The CDR3 sequence is CASRNILDEQYF. CDR3 bases: TGTGCCAGCAGAAACATTCTCGACGAGCAGTACTTC. The chain couples TRBV5-4 to TRBJ2-7; D is ambiguous. The germline gives CDR1 SGHNT, CDR2 YYREEE (reference sequence). The length of the CDR3 is 12 residues. Trimming took off 5 bases at V and 5 bases at J, with 11 bases between the two ends. The full variable domain, completed using reference TRBV5-4 and TRBJ2-7, is ETGVTQSPTHLIKTRGQQVTLRCSSQSGHNTVSWYQQALGQGPQFIFQYYREEENGRGNFPPRFSGLQFPNYSSELNVNALELDDSALYLCASRNILDEQYFGPGTRLTVT.

This clone was seen just once. The rearrangement joins TRBV30 to TRBJ2-6, with D hard to call. Germline values: CDR1 GTSNPN, CDR2 SVGIG (reference sequence). The germline V and J ends were trimmed by 2 bases and 0 bases, with 5 bases remaining between them. CDR3 length: 14 residues. The CDR3 sequence: CAWSWSSGANVLTF. CDR3 sequence (DNA): TGTGCCTGGAGTTGGAGCTCTGGGGCCAACGTCCTGACTTTC.

The chain couples TRBV6-1 to TRBJ1-6, with D perhaps TRBD1 (5 bases). Germline V CDR1 and CDR2: MNHNS, SASEGT. The CDR3 is 15 residues long. Trimming cost V 3 bases and J 9 bases, with 15 bases left between them. CDR3 DNA sequence: TGTGCCAGCAGTGACCCGAGGGGTAGCGGTTCACCCCTCCACTTT. The encoded protein is CASSDPRGSGSPLHF.

The sample holds one count of this clone. V is TRBV6-6 and J is TRBJ2-1; D possibly matches TRBD1 or TRBD2 (6 bases each). V lost 8 bases, J lost 9 bases, and 11 bases lay in between. Per the germline V gene, CDR1 is MNHNY and CDR2 is SVGAGI (reference sequence). The CDR3 spans 11 residues. The CDR3 region is CASLRGGEQFF. The CDR3 DNA reads TGTGCCAGCCTCAGGGGAGGTGAGCAGTTCTTC.

This chain links TRBV5-6 with TRBJ2-7; D is tentatively TRBD1 or TRBD2 (5 bases each). Germline assignment: CDR1 SGHDT and CDR2 YYEEEE. The CDR3 runs to 14 residues. Trimming took 1 base from V and 3 from J, leaving 11 bases between them. The CDR3 reads CASSLSGRVYEQYF. CDR3 DNA: TGTGCCAGCAGCTTGAGCGGCAGGGTCTACGAGCAGTACTTC.

This rearrangement joins TRBV4-1 to TRBJ1-2; tentative D call: TRBD1 (6 bases). The CDR3 sequence is 13 residues long. The V gene lost 4 bases and the J gene lost 6 bases, with 12 bases spanning the gap. Looked up from germline, CDR1 is MGHRA and CDR2 is YSYEKL. The CDR3 DNA reads as TGCGCCAGCAGCCCAGGGGCAGGGGATGGCTACACCTTC. This codes for CASSPGAGDGYTF.

The chain links TRBV10-3 to TRBJ1-1; maybe TRBD1 (5 bases). V dropped 3 bases and J dropped 3 bases, with 14 bases sitting between them. The germline CDR1 and CDR2 sequences are ENHRY and SYGVKD. This CDR3 is 15 amino acids long. In DNA, the CDR3 is TGTGCCATCAGTGATGTCGGGGCCGGGGACACTGAAGCTTTCTTT. Residues: CAISDVGAGDTEAFF.

The chain recombines TRBV6-1 with TRBJ2-5; D unresolved. With 2 bases removed from V and 3 bases from J, the gap between germline ends came to 10 bases. This CDR3 comprises 14 residues. CDR1 is MNHNS and CDR2 is SASEGT in the germline V gene. CDR3 amino acids: CASSEPRGEETQYF. CDR3 coding DNA: TGTGCCAGCAGTGAACCCCGCGGAGAAGAGACCCAGTACTTC.

The chain uses TRBV18 and TRBJ2-3; 8 positions match TRBD2. Looked up from germline, CDR1 is KGHSH and CDR2 is LQKENI. The junction had 8 bases not matched to a gene; V was cut back by 6 bases and J by 3 bases. The CDR3 length is 15 residues. Here the CDR3 DNA reads TGTGCCAGCTCCGAGGGTAGCGGGATAACAGATACGCAGTATTTT. Translated, it gives CASSEGSGITDTQYF.

The chain links TRBV21-1 to TRBJ2-2; TRBD2 is taken as the D call from the table, unchecked against the DNA. TRBV21-1 constitutes a pseudogene. This CDR3 contains 17 residues. The CDR3 nucleotides are TGTGCCAGCAGCACAGCAGAACTAGCGGATAACACCGGGGAGCTGTTTTTT. Encoded protein: CASSTAELADNTGELFF.

V is TRBV10-2 and J is TRBJ2-3, with D possibly being TRBD1 or TRBD2 (6 bases each). CDR3 size: 14 residues. Germline V gives CDR1 WSHSY, CDR2 SAAADI. V dropped 8 bases and J dropped 4 bases, with 16 bases sitting between them. The CDR3 loop is CASSGGGKADTQYF. In DNA form, the CDR3 reads TGCGCCAGCTCCGGAGGGGGTAAGGCAGATACGCAGTATTTT.

This clone was detected a few times. The V and J genes are TRBV7-9 and TRBJ2-7, with 7 bases aligning to TRBD1. In germline, CDR1 is SEHNR, CDR2 FQNEAQ (reference sequence). The CDR3 consists of 15 residues. The J segment lost 1 base and the V segment lost 1 base, leaving 4 bases of the junction unmatched. CDR3 sequence reads: CASSLGPTGSYEQYF. The DNA for the CDR3 is TGTGCCAGCAGCTTAGGCCCGACAGGGTCCTACGAGCAGTACTTC.

This clone was counted once. The same CDR3 is also encoded by other DNA sequences in this sample. The CDR3 DNA follows: TGTGCCAGCAGTTTGGACTCCTACGAGCAGTACTTC. It is translated as CASSLDSYEQYF. The chain recombines TRBV28 with TRBJ2-7; no clear D. Germline CDR1 reads MDHEN; CDR2 reads SYDVKM. This CDR3 has 12 amino acids. The V end was cut by 3 bases, the J end by 0 bases, with 3 bases between.

This clone was found once. The chain employs TRBV30 and TRBJ2-1, with D tentatively TRBD2 (5 bases). Trimming took off 2 bases at V and 8 bases at J, with 13 bases between the two ends. Germline V gene data show CDR1 as GTSNPN and CDR2 as SVGIG (reference sequence). CDR3 length: 13 amino acids. DNA of the CDR3: TGTGCCTGGAGTAGGACGGGGTTGGATGAGCAGTTCTTC. Translated: CAWSRTGLDEQFF.

The CDR3 DNA sequence: TGTGCCAGCATCGAGGGACAGGGGGCACCACCCCTCCACTTT. It encodes CASIEGQGAPPLHF. The V and J genes are TRBV2 and TRBJ1-6, with 12 nucleotides matching TRBD1. The CDR3 totals 14 residues. Germline V gene data show CDR1 as SNHLY and CDR2 as FYNNEI. Trimming cost V 7 bases and J 11 bases; bases outside gene matches: 6.

The chain has TRBV29-1 and TRBJ2-5; tentatively, D is TRBD1 or TRBD2 (5 bases each). This CDR3 is 14 amino acids long. The germline CDR1 and CDR2 sequences are SQVTM and ANQGSEA. V dropped 6 bases and J dropped 4 bases, with 18 bases sitting between them. This CDR3 reads CSVTEPGPGETQYF. The DNA of the CDR3 is TGCAGCGTGACGGAGCCGGGACCAGGAGAGACCCAGTACTTC.

This clone came up once. The chain employs TRBV27 and TRBJ2-1; 11 nucleotides line up with TRBD2. Unmatched junction bases numbered 6, after V lost 2 bases and J lost 3 bases. This CDR3 has 17 residues. Germline V CDR1 and CDR2: MNHEY, SMNVEV (reference sequence). The CDR3 region is CASSLSSGRVVYNEQFF. The CDR3 coding sequence is TGTGCCAGCAGTTTAAGTAGCGGGAGGGTGGTCTACAATGAGCAGTTCTTC.

Notes on this clone: Different DNA sequences within this sample yield the same CDR3. This rearrangement joins TRBV5-6 to TRBJ2-3; 8 nucleotides align to TRBD2. Germline values: CDR1 SGHDT, CDR2 YYEEEE. The CDR3 runs to 15 residues. V was clipped by 3 bases and J by 0 bases; unmatched bases: 3. CDR3 DNA: TGTGCCAGCAGCTACGGACTAGCTAGCACAGATACGCAGTATTTT. This codes for CASSYGLASTDTQYF. The whole variable domain, remainder taken from reference TRBV5-6 and TRBJ2-3, is DAGVTQSPTHLIKTRGQQVTLRCSPKSGHDTVSWYQQALGQGPQFIFQYYEEEERQRGNFPDRFSGHQFPNYSSELNVNALLLGDSALYLCASSYGLASTDTQYFGPGTRLTVL.

This clone was seen only once. V gene TRBV30 combines with J gene TRBJ2-1; D tentatively reads TRBD1 or TRBD2 (5 bases each). CDR3 size: 15 residues. Trimming stripped 0 bases from V and 5 bases from J, with 14 bases between. Germline V CDR1 and CDR2: GTSNPN, SVGIG (reference sequence). The CDR3 sequence: CAWSVLEGPDNEQFF. The CDR3, as DNA: TGTGCCTGGAGTGTACTAGAGGGACCGGACAATGAGCAGTTCTTC.

The chain has TRBV27 and TRBJ2-5, with D possibly TRBD2 on 6 matching bases. CDR1 and CDR2 from the germline V gene are MNHEY and SMNVEV (reference sequence). V was pared by 1 base and J by 2 bases, with 14 bases between. The CDR3 spans 16 residues. The CDR3 sequence: CASSLYAGGAQETQYF. The CDR3 nucleotides are TGTGCCAGCAGTTTATATGCCGGGGGTGCTCAAGAGACCCAGTACTTC.

This sequence joins TRBV4-1 and TRBJ2-2; perhaps TRBD1 as D (7 bases). The CDR3 covers 14 residues. The germline V gene encodes CDR1 MGHRA and CDR2 YSYEKL. Trimming removed 2 bases at V and 6 bases at J, with 10 bases between. Here the CDR3 reads CASSQSGGSGELFF. The DNA for the CDR3 is TGCGCCAGCAGCCAATCAGGGGGGTCCGGGGAGCTGTTTTTT.

The chain recombines TRBV5-5 with TRBJ1-2; D not certain. The V and J ends lost 0 bases and 5 bases respectively, with 17 bases between them. The germline V gene encodes CDR1 SGHKS and CDR2 YYEKEE (reference sequence). CDR3 length: 16 amino acids. CDR3 in DNA: TGTGCCAGCAGCTTGGTCGAGGTAGAATCCGATTATGGCTACACCTTC. Translating gives CASSLVEVESDYGYTF.

The V gene is TRBV7-9, the J gene TRBJ1-1, with D possibly being TRBD1 (6 bases). This CDR3 is built from 15 residues. Germline V gene sequence: CDR1 SEHNR, CDR2 FQNEAQ (reference sequence). The V gene lost 4 bases and the J gene lost 5 bases, with 17 bases spanning the gap. CDR3 residues: CASSSRQEGITEAFF. Written as DNA, the CDR3 is TGTGCCAGCAGCTCCCGACAGGAAGGGATAACTGAAGCTTTCTTT.

For this clone: The sample carries other DNA sequences with the same CDR3. The genes are TRBV5-4 and TRBJ1-1; 7 nucleotides line up with TRBD1. Germline trimming cut 2 bases from V and 3 bases from J; bases unmatched to any gene: 4. The CDR3 has 14 residues. Germline V lookup: CDR1 SGHNT, CDR2 YYREEE (reference sequence). The CDR3 DNA reads TGTGCCAGCAGCTTCCAGGGGGGAGACACTGAAGCTTTCTTT. Its protein is CASSFQGGDTEAFF.

Details on this clone: The same CDR3 arises from other DNA sequences in this sample as well. This rearrangement joins TRBV4-1 to TRBJ2-7; 7 nucleotides line up with TRBD1. The CDR3 spans 13 residues. V was clipped by 6 bases and J by 3 bases; unmatched bases: 5. In germline, CDR1 is MGHRA, CDR2 YSYEKL. The DNA for the CDR3 is TGCGCCAGCAGTCCCAGGGACAGCTACGAGCAGTACTTC. Residues: CASSPRDSYEQYF.

This clone has more than one count but fewer than ten. Here the CDR3 DNA reads TGTGCCATCAGGTCGACTAGCGGAGAGATACAGTACTTC. Amino acids: CAIRSTSGEIQYF. This sequence joins TRBV10-3 and TRBJ2-7, with TRBD2 matching over 9 bases. The CDR3 contains 13 residues. Per the germline V gene, CDR1 is ENHRY and CDR2 is SYGVKD. The V and J ends lost 6 bases and 10 bases, in that order; junction bases with no gene match: 10.

The chain joins TRBV7-2 to TRBJ2-3; 9 bases map to TRBD1. Germline trimming cut 5 bases from V and 3 bases from J; bases unmatched to any gene: 3. This CDR3 contains 14 residues. CDR1 is SGHTA, CDR2 FQGNSA, per germline. The CDR3: CASSHGTGTDTQYF. The CDR3 nucleotides are TGTGCCAGCAGCCACGGGACAGGGACAGATACGCAGTATTTT.